Below are 23 T cell receptor beta chains sequenced from a single sample in a study of CD8 T cells in ankylosing spondylitis. Whole-study results and caveats: Roughly eight highly homologous variants made up a TCR beta motif that seemed to typify ankylosing spondylitis blood.

Each CDR3 protein is one row after TCRdb ran MiXCR on the 5' RACE reads. The table includes some 220,000 distinct CDR3 sequences, around 6.6% detected once. No antigens are known for them. The sample comprised blood, either unsorted or a sorted T cell fraction (not recorded which). The receptors shown here come from a male donor with ankylosing spondylitis.

In this sample, this clonotype turned up a few times. The chain couples TRBV10-3 to TRBJ1-1, with D possibly matching TRBD1 (5 bases). Germline V gene data show CDR1 as ENHRY and CDR2 as SYGVKD. Between the trimmed V and J ends, which lost 8 bases and 0 bases, there was a span of 13 bases. The CDR3 consists of 14 residues. The CDR3 DNA reads as TGTGCCATCGGAGTAGGGACCATGAACACTGAAGCTTTCTTT. Its protein product is CAIGVGTMNTEAFF.

This clonotype has ten or more counts. J is TRBJ1-5 and V is TRBV12-3 or TRBV12-4; 8 bases line up with TRBD1. Trimming cost V 5 bases and J 5 bases; bases outside gene matches: 11. CDR3 size: 16 residues. Here the CDR3 reads CASSHLWTGRDQPQHF. The CDR3, as DNA: TGTGCCAGCAGTCACCTTTGGACAGGGCGAGATCAGCCCCAGCATTTT.

There are many counts of this clonotype. V gene TRBV11-1 combines with J gene TRBJ1-1, with 9 bases identical to TRBD1. The CDR3 spans 18 residues. Germline lookup yields CDR1 SGHAT and CDR2 FQDESV (reference sequence). J was trimmed by 5 bases and V by 4 bases; bases with no gene match: 17. DNA of the CDR3: TGTGCCAGCAGCTCCACAAGAATACAGGGGGCGCAAGGGACTGAAGCTTTCTTT. It is translated as CASSSTRIQGAQGTEAFF.

Ten or more counts support this clonotype. The chain links TRBV7-8 to TRBJ2-2; a weak D match, TRBD2 (6 bases). This CDR3 has 17 amino acids. Per germline, CDR1 SGHVS and CDR2 FQNEAQ. V lost 5 bases and J lost 0, with 16 bases in between. The CDR3 bases are TGTGCCAGCAGCCAGGGAATGGCGGGAACGAACACCGGGGAGCTGTTTTTT. Encoded protein: CASSQGMAGTNTGELFF.

This clonotype was counted at least ten times. The chain recombines TRBV7-9 with TRBJ2-2; D gene uncertain. The ends were cut back, 3 bases at V and 6 bases at J, with 14 bases in the middle. The germline V gene encodes CDR1 SEHNR and CDR2 FQNEAQ (reference sequence). The CDR3 spans 15 residues. CDR3 in amino acids: CASSFQSATPGELFF. CDR3 nucleotides: TGTGCCAGCAGCTTCCAAAGTGCCACACCCGGGGAGCTGTTTTTT.

This clonotype appeared many times. The chain uses TRBV4-3 and TRBJ2-6; 9 bases agree with TRBD1. The CDR3 contains 19 residues. V lost 2 bases, J lost 3 bases, and 11 bases stayed unmatched. Germline CDR1 is LGHNA and CDR2 is YSLEER. In nucleotides, the CDR3 is TGCGCCAGCAGCCAAACTTTGACAGGGGGTGGATATGGGGCCAACGTCCTGACTTTC. It specifies CASSQTLTGGGYGANVLTF.

The table lists this clonotype with a few counts. The rearrangement joins TRBV7-8 to TRBJ2-1; the D call may be TRBD1 or TRBD2 (6 bases each). CDR1 is SGHVS and CDR2 is FQNEAQ in the germline V gene. The V gene lost 4 bases and the J gene lost 3 bases, with 16 bases spanning the gap. The CDR3 is made up of 16 amino acids. CDR3: CASSSRRGQVYNEQFF. The DNA for the CDR3 is TGTGCCAGCAGCTCCAGACGGGGGCAAGTCTACAATGAGCAGTTCTTC.

This clonotype appeared many times. V gene TRBV20-1 combines with J gene TRBJ2-2, with 9 bases identical to TRBD1. Germline lookup yields CDR1 DFQATT and CDR2 SNEGSKA (reference sequence). With V trimmed by 1 base and J by 8 bases, 8 bases remained unmatched. This CDR3 spans 15 amino acids. The chain's CDR3 is CSARARDRVLGELFF. DNA for the CDR3: TGCAGTGCTAGAGCCCGGGACAGGGTATTAGGGGAGCTGTTTTTT.

This clonotype was recorded many times. V is TRBV4-3 and J is TRBJ2-7, with 13 bases aligning to TRBD2. The CDR3 is made up of 18 amino acids. V dropped 1 base and J dropped 4; count of bases not matched to a gene: 10. The V gene's germline CDR1 is LGHNA and CDR2 YSLEER. The CDR3 region is CASSQVGETSGRQYEQYF. DNA for the CDR3: TGCGCCAGCAGCCAAGTTGGGGAGACTAGCGGGAGGCAGTACGAGCAGTACTTC.

This clonotype was counted at least ten times. The gene calls are TRBV5-6 and TRBJ1-2; D is unclear. CDR1 and CDR2 (germline): SGHDT, YYEEEE. This CDR3 is built from 13 residues. Trimming removed 7 bases from V and 2 bases from J, with 12 bases in between. The CDR3 sequence is CASAGLLNYGYTF. The DNA for the CDR3 is TGTGCCAGCGCGGGCTTATTGAACTATGGCTACACCTTC.

This clonotype was picked up many times. The rearrangement joins TRBV7-6 to TRBJ2-7; 8 nucleotides agree with TRBD1. The CDR3 covers 12 residues. The V gene end was trimmed by 5 bases and the J gene end by 5 bases; junction bases not matched to a gene: 2. Per germline, CDR1 SGHVS and CDR2 FNYEAQ. CDR3: CASSKQGDEQYF. CDR3 nucleotide sequence: TGTGCCAGCAGCAAACAGGGGGACGAGCAGTACTTC.

Ten or more counts support this clonotype. J is TRBJ2-7 and V is TRBV29-1, with 8 bases lining up with TRBD1. This CDR3 spans 13 amino acids. V trimming: 6 bases; J trimming: 0 bases; junction bases outside the gene matches: 4. The germline V gene has CDR1 SQVTM and CDR2 ANQGSEA. CDR3 bases: TGCAGCGTCCGGACAGGGAGCTCCTACGAGCAGTACTTC. Its protein is CSVRTGSSYEQYF.

This clonotype was recorded at least ten times. The V call is TRBV24-1, the J call TRBJ2-5; TRBD1 aligns across 8 bases. V shed 7 bases, J shed 4 bases, and the junction held 13 bases outside the gene matches. The CDR3 is 16 residues long. Germline V gene lookup returns CDR1 KGHDR and CDR2 SFDVKD. CDR3 loop: CATSPGRRTGRETQYF. As DNA, the CDR3 is TGTGCCACCAGCCCAGGCCGCCGGACAGGGAGAGAGACCCAGTACTTC.

This chain uses TRBV20-1 with TRBJ1-1; D call uncertain. This CDR3 is 12 amino acids long. V was trimmed by 3 bases and J by 4 bases, leaving 9 bases between them. In germline, CDR1 is DFQATT, CDR2 SNEGSKA (reference sequence). The CDR3 is CSASRVRTEAFF. The CDR3 DNA reads TGCAGTGCTAGCCGGGTTCGCACTGAAGCTTTCTTT.

At least ten counts were recorded for this clonotype. The chain joins TRBV2 to TRBJ1-5, with D possibly being TRBD1 (6 bases). The CDR3 covers 12 residues. Trimming took 7 bases from V and 5 from J, leaving 9 bases between them. The germline gives CDR1 SNHLY, CDR2 FYNNEI. CDR3 coding DNA: TGTGCCAGCAACAGGGCCGATCAGCCCCAGCATTTT. The encoded protein is CASNRADQPQHF.

With respect to this clonotype: A much larger clone differs from this one at a single base, so this may be a read error. The conserved phenylalanine or tryptophan normally closing the CDR3 is absent here, so this likely arose from a read error. CDR3 region: CASSSSGGPGHNEQFL. The DNA of the CDR3 is TGTGCCAGCAGTTCCAGCGGGGGCCCTGGACACAATGAGCAGTTCCTC. The genes are TRBV28 and TRBJ2-1, with TRBD2 matching 8 bases. J gave up 5 bases and V 4 bases, and 10 bases lay outside the gene matches. This CDR3 has 16 amino acids. The germline CDR1 and CDR2 sequences are MDHEN and SYDVKM.

This clonotype has a handful of counts. The J gene is TRBJ2-7, the V gene TRBV4-2; D remains unclear. CDR3 length: 16 amino acids. Per the germline V gene, CDR1 is LGHNA and CDR2 is YNFKEQ. Trimming shortened V by 0 bases and J by 0 bases, and 12 bases separated the two germline ends. The CDR3: CASSQDYRSSSYEQYF. The DNA for the CDR3 is TGTGCCAGCAGCCAAGATTATCGGTCGTCCTCCTACGAGCAGTACTTC.

This clonotype has ten or more counts. The CDR3 reads CSVGLGYNEQFF. DNA of the CDR3: TGCAGCGTGGGCTTAGGGTACAATGAGCAGTTCTTC. This sequence joins TRBV29-1 and TRBJ2-1; D is unresolved. Germline loops: CDR1 SQVTM, CDR2 ANQGSEA. Deletions cut 6 bases from V and 4 bases from J, with 10 bases between. This CDR3 has 12 residues.

A few counts support this clonotype. The V call is TRBV20-1, the J call TRBJ2-7; D is possibly TRBD1 or TRBD2 (6 bases each). Trimming pared 2 bases from V and 0 bases from J, leaving 23 bases between. Germline CDR1 DFQATT, CDR2 SNEGSKA (reference sequence). The CDR3 totals 18 residues. The CDR3 DNA is TGCAGTGCTAGATTACCCATACCGGGGGCAGGGAGCTCCTACGAGCAGTACTTC. Translated, it gives CSARLPIPGAGSSYEQYF.

In its sample, this clonotype was seen a few times. V is TRBV5-6 and J is TRBJ2-1; tentatively, D is TRBD2 (6 bases). Germline lookup yields CDR1 SGHDT and CDR2 YYEEEE. V was pared by 4 bases and J by 7 bases, with 21 bases between. This CDR3 contains 16 residues. The DNA for the CDR3 is TGTGCCAGCAGCCCCGGGGGTGGGATCACAGGTAATGAGCAGTTCTTC. It specifies CASSPGGGITGNEQFF.

This clonotype occurred many times. V gene TRBV7-2 combines with J gene TRBJ2-7; TRBD2 matches at 7 bases. Germline-derived CDR1 and CDR2 are SGHTA and FQGNSA. V shed 6 bases and J 0 bases; nucleotides not matched to a gene: 8. CDR3 length: 15 amino acids. The CDR3 sequence is CASSFGLVFSYEQYF. In nucleotides, the CDR3 is TGTGCCAGCAGTTTCGGACTAGTGTTCTCCTACGAGCAGTACTTC.

There are many counts of this clonotype. The J gene is TRBJ2-4, the V gene TRBV9; 7 bases are shared with TRBD2. J lost 0 bases, V lost 0 bases, and 15 bases had no gene match. CDR3 length equals 20 residues. Germline values: CDR1 SGDLS, CDR2 YYNGEE. CDR3 coding DNA: TGTGCCAGCAGCGTAGAACCCCGAGCGGGAATCCCCTTAGCCAAAAACATTCAGTACTTC. As protein: CASSVEPRAGIPLAKNIQYF.

This clonotype was observed many times. The CDR3 region is CASSSGTSLSDTQYF. The CDR3 DNA reads as TGTGCCAGCAGCTCCGGGACTAGCTTGTCAGATACGCAGTATTTT. The chain joins TRBV7-8 to TRBJ2-3, with 9 positions matching TRBD2. The CDR3 length is 15 residues. Germline assignment: CDR1 SGHVS and CDR2 FQNEAQ. J was trimmed by 4 bases and V by 4 bases; bases with no gene match: 6. Using reference TRBV7-8 and TRBJ2-3 for the parts outside the CDR3, the full variable domain is GAGVSQSPRYKVAKRGQDVALRCDPISGHVSLFWYQQALGQGPEFLTYFQNEAQLDKSGLPSDRFFAERPEGSVSTLKIQRTQQEDSAVYLCASSSGTSLSDTQYFGPGTRLTVL.